The present T cell receptor beta chain was sequenced within a study of blood T cell repertoires in COVID-19. The overall study: From the United States, Italy and Spain came samples of acute and convalescent COVID-19. Sample material is recorded as cDNA or gDNA derived from T cells, B-cell-depleted T cells, or PBMCs.

Seattle cases were enrolled at active infection and followed longitudinally. Original handling: Amplified reference gene primers provided the basis for estimating nucleated cell counts. The table came from immunoSEQ multiplex PCR; TCRdb's copy has only in-frame clones and leaves some out. That table is the source of V, J and clone size, and D and trimming were worked out from the DNA. Of over 150,000 clones listed, roughly 84% are singletons. This CDR3 region has 12 residues. V lost 10 bases, J lost 1 base, and 11 bases lay in between. Germline V CDR1 and CDR2: SGHNT, YYREEE (reference sequence). This chain uses TRBV5-4 with TRBJ1-1; D gene ambiguous. The receptor comes from a middle-aged woman with COVID-19, enrolled during active disease. The sequencing sample was made of peripheral blood. CDR3 protein: CAGETPNTEAFF. CDR3 bases: TGTGCCGGCGAGACACCGAACACTGAAGCTTTCTTT.